The sequence of this TCR beta chain was determined in a study of OX40 agonist ivuxolimab in advanced cancers. Assay used: immunoSEQ multiplex PCR; TCRdb lists only in-frame clones, some missing. In the table there are about 35,000 clones, under 85% of which are singletons. The CDR3 is 16 amino acids. The V end was cut by 1 base, the J end by 0 bases, with 12 bases between. Germline V gene lookup returns CDR1 MRHNA and CDR2 SNTAGT. Study-wide results and caveats: Some of the nonresponding patients also showed low levels of normalized T-cell clonal expansion. Clonal expansion by week 6 occurred in CD4+ and CD8+ blood T cells (at 0.1 to 3.0 mg/kg).

Of note for this clone: Its antigen is still unknown.

The chain has TRBV6-4 and TRBJ1-2; D is unresolved. This clonotype was obtained from an adult with an advanced solid tumor such as melanoma, head and neck, liver or kidney cancer. The material was CD4+ or CD8+ T cells sorted from blood, obtained in a trial of the OX40 agonist ivuxolimab. Here the CDR3 reads CASSDWLVGSNYGYTF. The CDR3 DNA reads as TGTGCCAGCAGTGACTGGTTGGTGGGGTCTAACTATGGCTACACCTTC.